Listed below are T cell receptor beta chains from one sample, sequenced in a study of T-cell memory formation after mild COVID-19. MiXCR, run by TCRdb on the 5' RACE reads, gives a single entry per CDR3 protein. The repertoire holds about 170,000 distinct CDR3 sequences, with 13% as singletons. Sequencing input: PBMCs or a T cell subset sorted from them (not recorded which). These receptors were obtained from a man between 18 and 35 years old who had mild COVID-19 (a few samples of this study predate the infection). Cell type and time point are not known. CDR3s leave out the opening cysteine and the closing phenylalanine or tryptophan. A D gene is named only where the DNA matches it firmly.

d_gene | j_gene | v_gene | CDR3aa
. | TRBJ1-2 | TRBV5-1 | ASSLTAGVGGYT
. | TRBJ1-1 | TRBV6-6 | ASSLIVEAF
. | TRBJ1-4 | TRBV7-8 | ASSPQGPVNEKLF
. | TRBJ2-7 | TRBV14 | ASSQAWQY
TRBD2 | TRBJ2-5 | TRBV9 | ASSGGLTHETQY
TRBD1 | TRBJ1-2 | TRBV20-1 | SATLRGQEGYT
. | TRBJ2-5 | TRBV12-3/TRBV12-4 | ASSFAGLQTQY
TRBD2 | TRBJ2-5 | TRBV27 | ASGRGGQETQY
TRBD1 | TRBJ1-4 | TRBV7-2 | AAGTGNEKLF
. | TRBJ2-5 | TRBV5-1 | ASSLLGVQETQY
. | TRBJ1-5 | TRBV7-8 | ASSPIQGLKPQH
TRBD1 | TRBJ1-1 | TRBV28 | ASSFQGGPEAF
TRBD1 | TRBJ1-2 | TRBV4-2 | ASSLVGGDREGYYGYT
. | TRBJ1-2 | TRBV4-1 | ASSQVEFTKTGYT
. | TRBJ2-7 | TRBV20-1 | SARSRGLNYEQY
. | TRBJ1-1 | TRBV12-3/TRBV12-4 | ASSHDTGTNTEAF
. | TRBJ1-5 | TRBV6-5 | ASRQGPGRPQH
TRBD2 | TRBJ2-2 | TRBV9 | ASSVRAGGFTGELF
TRBD2 | TRBJ2-2 | TRBV24-1 | ATSAASGGLYTGELF
. | TRBJ1-6 | TRBV6-5 | ASGTSYNSPLH
TRBD2 | TRBJ2-3 | TRBV4-3 | ASSREAGGHPDTQY
TRBD2 | TRBJ2-7 | TRBV7-3 | ASSQRGDDKQY
. | TRBJ2-1 | TRBV25-1 | ASSETGGPGNEQF
TRBD1 | TRBJ2-7 | TRBV15 | ATSPRTGHYEQY
. | TRBJ1-1 | TRBV5-6 | ASSGRAVIEAF
. | TRBJ1-1 | TRBV6-5 | ASSYTTGWTEAF
TRBD1 | TRBJ1-5 | TRBV20-1 | SAPRNTGGFAQPQH
. | TRBJ1-5 | TRBV4-1 | ASSQEGGYGAQPQH
. | TRBJ2-1 | TRBV2 | ASRDYYNEQF
TRBD2 | TRBJ2-7 | TRBV6-6 | ASSYDTSGGFEQY
TRBD2 | TRBJ2-3 | TRBV12-3/TRBV12-4 | ASTPSAGGVDTQY
. | TRBJ2-5 | TRBV12-3/TRBV12-4 | ASLAGRGQETQY
TRBD2 | TRBJ2-7 | TRBV6-5 | ASSYSTRTSGGSSYEQY
. | TRBJ2-7 | TRBV11-2 | ASSLDLRAPKGAYEQY
. | TRBJ2-1 | TRBV11-3 | ASSLGRGNYNEQF
. | TRBJ2-7 | TRBV18 | ASSPRVYGLYEQY
. | TRBJ2-2 | TRBV12-3/TRBV12-4 | ASSLVGRTGELF
. | TRBJ1-2 | TRBV21-1 | ASSKQVTNYGYT
TRBD2 | TRBJ2-5 | TRBV7-3 | ASGSGGKETQY
. | TRBJ2-3 | TRBV5-1 | ASSLRGGGADTQY
. | TRBJ2-7 | TRBV15 | ATSRLSRSGSYEQY
. | TRBJ1-5 | TRBV29-1 | SAGDTTQPQH
. | TRBJ1-5 | TRBV7-2 | ASSLVGTNNQPQH
. | TRBJ2-1 | TRBV24-1 | ATSDFSGDEQF
TRBD1 | TRBJ1-5 | TRBV10-3 | AIGDRDQPQH
TRBD2 | TRBJ2-1 | TRBV5-6 | ASLRLAGNNEQF
. | TRBJ2-3 | TRBV15 | ATSRDRRVSTDTQY
TRBD1 | TRBJ1-6 | TRBV5-1 | ASSFGTGGDSPLH
. | TRBJ2-5 | TRBV27 | ASSSQDAETQY
TRBD2 | TRBJ2-1 | TRBV4-1 | ASSPLHLREGSDEQF
. | TRBJ1-4 | TRBV20-1 | SAKGPKEKLF
TRBD1 | TRBJ2-3 | TRBV5-1 | ASSPGTGPSSTDTQY
. | TRBJ1-1 | TRBV10-3 | ATSIESGAF
. | TRBJ2-5 | TRBV5-1 | ASSLGGSSGQETQY
. | TRBJ1-4 | TRBV7-6 | ASSFRTLGLGTNEKLF
. | TRBJ1-5 | TRBV7-2 | ASSLIGQPQH
TRBD1 | TRBJ2-7 | TRBV12-3/TRBV12-4 | ASSEGQGHEQY
. | TRBJ1-2 | TRBV20-1 | SASPRGRGYT
. | TRBJ2-3 | TRBV27 | ASSLTKGGTDTQY